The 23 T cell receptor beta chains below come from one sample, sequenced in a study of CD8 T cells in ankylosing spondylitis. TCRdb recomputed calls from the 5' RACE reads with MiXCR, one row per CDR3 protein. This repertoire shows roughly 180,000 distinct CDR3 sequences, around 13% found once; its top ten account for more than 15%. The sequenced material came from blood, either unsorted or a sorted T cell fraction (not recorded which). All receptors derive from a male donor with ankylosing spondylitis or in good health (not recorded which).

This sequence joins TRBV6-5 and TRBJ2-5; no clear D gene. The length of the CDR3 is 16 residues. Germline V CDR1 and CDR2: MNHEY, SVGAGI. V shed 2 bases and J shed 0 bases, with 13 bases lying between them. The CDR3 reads CASSYRRQPNQETQYF. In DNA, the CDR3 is TGTGCCAGCAGTTACAGGCGCCAACCTAACCAAGAGACCCAGTACTTC.

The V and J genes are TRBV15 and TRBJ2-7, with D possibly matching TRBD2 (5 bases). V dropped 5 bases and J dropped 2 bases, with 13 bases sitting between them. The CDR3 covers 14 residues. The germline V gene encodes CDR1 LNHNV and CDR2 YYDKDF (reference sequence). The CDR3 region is CATSGGLGTYEQYF. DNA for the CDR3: TGTGCCACCAGCGGTGGACTGGGAACCTACGAGCAGTACTTC.

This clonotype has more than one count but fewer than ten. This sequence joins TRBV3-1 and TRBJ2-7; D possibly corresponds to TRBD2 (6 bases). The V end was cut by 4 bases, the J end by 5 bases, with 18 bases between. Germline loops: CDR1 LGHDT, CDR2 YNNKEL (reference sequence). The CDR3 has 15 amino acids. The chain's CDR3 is CASSPGLQAGDEQYF. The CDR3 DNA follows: TGTGCCAGCAGCCCGGGACTTCAGGCAGGCGACGAGCAGTACTTC.

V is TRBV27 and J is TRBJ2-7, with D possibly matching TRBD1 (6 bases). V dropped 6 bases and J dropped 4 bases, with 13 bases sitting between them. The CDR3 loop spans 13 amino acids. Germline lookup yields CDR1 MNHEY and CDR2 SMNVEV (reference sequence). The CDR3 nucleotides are TGTGCCAGCAGACTGACAGGTCGGTACGAGCAGTACTTC. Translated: CASRLTGRYEQYF.

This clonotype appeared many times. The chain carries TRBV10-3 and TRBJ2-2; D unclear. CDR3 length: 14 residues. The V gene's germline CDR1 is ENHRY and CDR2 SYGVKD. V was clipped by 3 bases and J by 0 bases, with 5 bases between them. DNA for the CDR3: TGTGCCATCAGTGACCCAACGAACACCGGGGAGCTGTTTTTT. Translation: CAISDPTNTGELFF.

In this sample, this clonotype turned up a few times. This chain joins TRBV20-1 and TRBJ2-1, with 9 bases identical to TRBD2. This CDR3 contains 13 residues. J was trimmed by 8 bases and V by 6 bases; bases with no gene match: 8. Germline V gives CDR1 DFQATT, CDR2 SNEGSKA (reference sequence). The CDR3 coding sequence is TGCAGTGCAGAATTTAGCGGGAGCTATGAGCAGTTCTTC. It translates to CSAEFSGSYEQFF.

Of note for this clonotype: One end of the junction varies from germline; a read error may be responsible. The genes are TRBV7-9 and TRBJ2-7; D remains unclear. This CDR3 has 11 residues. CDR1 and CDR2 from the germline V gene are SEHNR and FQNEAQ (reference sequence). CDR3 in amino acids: CASSPTPSSNF. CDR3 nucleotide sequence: TGTGCCAGCAGCCCCACCCCCAGTAGTAACTTC. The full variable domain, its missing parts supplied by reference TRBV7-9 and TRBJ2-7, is DTGVSQNPRHKITKRGQNVTFRCDPISEHNRLYWYRQTLGQGPEFLTYFQNEAQLEKSRLLSDRFSAERPKGSFSTLEIQRTEQGDSAMYLCASSPTPSSNFGPGTRLTVT.

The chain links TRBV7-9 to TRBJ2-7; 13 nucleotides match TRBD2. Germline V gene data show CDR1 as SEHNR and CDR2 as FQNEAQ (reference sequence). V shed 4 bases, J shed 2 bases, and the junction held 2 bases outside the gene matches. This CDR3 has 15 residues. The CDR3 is CASSSGLAGAYEQYF. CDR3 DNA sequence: TGTGCCAGCAGCTCTGGACTAGCGGGAGCCTACGAGCAGTACTTC.

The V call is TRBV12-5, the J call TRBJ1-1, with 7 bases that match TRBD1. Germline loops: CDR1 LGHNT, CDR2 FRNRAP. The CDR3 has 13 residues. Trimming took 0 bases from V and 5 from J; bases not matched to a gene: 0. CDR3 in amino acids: CASGLVQGTEAFF. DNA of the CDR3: TGTGCTAGTGGTTTGGTACAGGGGACTGAAGCTTTCTTT.

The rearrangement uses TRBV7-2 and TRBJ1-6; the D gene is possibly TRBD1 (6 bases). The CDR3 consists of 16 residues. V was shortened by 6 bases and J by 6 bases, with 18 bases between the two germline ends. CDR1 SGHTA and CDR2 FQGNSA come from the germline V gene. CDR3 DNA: TGTGCCAGCAGTACCTTCGGACAGTCCCTTAATTCACCCCTCCACTTT. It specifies CASSTFGQSLNSPLHF.

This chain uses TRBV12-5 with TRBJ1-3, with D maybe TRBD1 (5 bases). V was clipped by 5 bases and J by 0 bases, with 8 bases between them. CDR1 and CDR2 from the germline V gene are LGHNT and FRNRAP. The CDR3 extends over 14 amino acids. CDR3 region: CASGLDSSGNTIYF. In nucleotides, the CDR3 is TGTGCTAGTGGTCTAGACAGCTCTGGAAACACCATATATTTT.

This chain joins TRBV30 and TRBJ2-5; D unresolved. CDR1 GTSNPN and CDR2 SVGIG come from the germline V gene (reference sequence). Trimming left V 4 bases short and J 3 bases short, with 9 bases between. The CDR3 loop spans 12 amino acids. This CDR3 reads CAWTADEETQYF. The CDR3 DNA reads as TGTGCCTGGACAGCTGACGAAGAGACCCAGTACTTC.

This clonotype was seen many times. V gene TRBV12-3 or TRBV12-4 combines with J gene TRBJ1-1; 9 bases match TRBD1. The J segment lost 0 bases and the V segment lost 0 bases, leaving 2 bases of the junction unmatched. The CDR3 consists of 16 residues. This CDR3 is CASSLAGQGMNTEAFF. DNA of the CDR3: TGTGCCAGCAGTTTAGCCGGACAGGGGATGAACACTGAAGCTTTCTTT.

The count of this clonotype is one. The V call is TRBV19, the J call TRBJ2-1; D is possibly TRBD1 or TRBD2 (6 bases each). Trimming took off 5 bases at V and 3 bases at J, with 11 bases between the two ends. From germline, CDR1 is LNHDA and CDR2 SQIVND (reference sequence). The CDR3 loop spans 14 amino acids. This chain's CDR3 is CASSDGGDYNEQFF. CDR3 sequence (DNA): TGTGCCAGTAGTGACGGGGGCGACTACAATGAGCAGTTCTTC.

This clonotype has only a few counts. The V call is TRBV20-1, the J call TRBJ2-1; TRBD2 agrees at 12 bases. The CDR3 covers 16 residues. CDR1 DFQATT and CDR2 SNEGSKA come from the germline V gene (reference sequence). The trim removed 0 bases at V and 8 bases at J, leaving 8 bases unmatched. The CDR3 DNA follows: TGCAGTGCTAGAGATCGGGCTAGCGGGAGGGGCCATGAGCAGTTCTTC. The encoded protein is CSARDRASGRGHEQFF.

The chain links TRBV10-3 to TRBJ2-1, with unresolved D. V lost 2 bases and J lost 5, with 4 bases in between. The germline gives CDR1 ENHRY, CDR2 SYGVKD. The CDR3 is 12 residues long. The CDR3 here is CAISEMDNEQFF. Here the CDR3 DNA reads TGTGCCATCAGTGAGATGGACAATGAGCAGTTCTTC.

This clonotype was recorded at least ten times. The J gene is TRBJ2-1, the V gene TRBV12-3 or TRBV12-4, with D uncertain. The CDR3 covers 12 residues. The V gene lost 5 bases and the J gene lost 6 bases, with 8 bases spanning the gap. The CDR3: CASSPTGNEQFF. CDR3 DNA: TGTGCCAGCAGTCCCACCGGCAATGAGCAGTTCTTC.

The CDR3 here is CAIKPGKNTEAFF. The DNA of the CDR3 is TGTGCCATTAAGCCGGGAAAAAACACTGAAGCTTTCTTT. The J gene is TRBJ1-1, the V gene TRBV6-6; D remains ambiguous. The CDR3 has 13 amino acids. The V and J ends lost 10 bases and 2 bases respectively, with 14 bases between them. Germline CDR1 and CDR2: MNHNY and SVGAGI (reference sequence).

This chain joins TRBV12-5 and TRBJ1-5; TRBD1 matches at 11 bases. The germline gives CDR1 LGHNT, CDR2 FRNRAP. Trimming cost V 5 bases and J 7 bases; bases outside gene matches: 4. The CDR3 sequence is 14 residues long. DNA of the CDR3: TGTGCTAGTGGTCCGGACAGGGGGCACCAGCCCCAGCATTTT. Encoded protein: CASGPDRGHQPQHF. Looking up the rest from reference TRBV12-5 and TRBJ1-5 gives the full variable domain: DARVTQTPRHKVTEMGQEVTMRCQPILGHNTVFWYRQTMMQGLELLAYFRNRAPLDDSGMPKDRFSAEMPDATLATLKIQPSEPRDSAVYFCASGPDRGHQPQHFGDGTRLSIL.

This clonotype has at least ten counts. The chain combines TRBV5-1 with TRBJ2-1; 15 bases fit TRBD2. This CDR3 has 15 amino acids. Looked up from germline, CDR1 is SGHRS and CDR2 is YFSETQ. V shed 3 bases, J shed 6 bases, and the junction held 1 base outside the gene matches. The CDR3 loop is CASSWTSGGVNEQFF. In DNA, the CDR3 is TGCGCCAGCAGCTGGACTAGCGGGGGGGTCAATGAGCAGTTCTTC.

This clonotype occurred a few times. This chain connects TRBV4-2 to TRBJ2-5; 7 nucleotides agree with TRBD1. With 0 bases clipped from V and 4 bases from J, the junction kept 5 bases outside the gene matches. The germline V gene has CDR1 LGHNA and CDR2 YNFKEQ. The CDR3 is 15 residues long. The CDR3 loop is CASSQDEGAVETQYF. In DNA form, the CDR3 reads TGTGCCAGCAGCCAAGACGAGGGGGCCGTAGAGACCCAGTACTTC.

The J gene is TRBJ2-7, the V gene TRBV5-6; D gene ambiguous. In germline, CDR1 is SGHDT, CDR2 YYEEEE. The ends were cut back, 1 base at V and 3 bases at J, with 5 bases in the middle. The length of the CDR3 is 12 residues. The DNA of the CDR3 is TGTGCCAGCAGCTTGTCGATCTACGAGCAGTACTTC. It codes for CASSLSIYEQYF.

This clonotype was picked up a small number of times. The CDR3 coding sequence is TGTGCCAGCACCACCCCCGGGACACCTCCCTACGAGCAGTACTTC. Its translation: CASTTPGTPPYEQYF. The chain carries TRBV12-3 or TRBV12-4 and TRBJ2-7, with D possibly matching TRBD1 (6 bases). V was trimmed by 7 bases and J by 2 bases, leaving 18 bases between them. This CDR3 has 15 residues.